These T cell receptor beta chains were read from a single sample in a study of cytomegalovirus exposure and HLA in healthy donors. Sequenced by immunoSEQ multiplex PCR; TCRdb stores in-frame clones only, minus some. The table records some 140,000 clones, 70% to 80% of them present only once. The sequencing sample was made of PBMCs. The receptors were sampled from a man between 25 and 39 years old in good health and CMV-seronegative. Each CDR3 is given without its conserved first and last residue. A D gene is named only where the DNA matches it firmly.

>TRBD1|14|TRBJ1-2|TRBV30
AWSVLGTGAQHGYP
>TRBD1|13|TRBJ2-3|TRBV29-1
SVRQGSDATDTQY
>TRBD1|13|TRBJ2-3|TRBV10-3
ATVRIEGQTDTQY
>.|12|TRBJ2-1|TRBV25-1
ASSEQGFYNEQF
>.|13|TRBJ1-1|TRBV4-1
ASTPGNGMNTEAF
>.|12|TRBJ2-1|TRBV7-9
ASSSGTAVHEQF
>TRBD1|14|TRBJ2-5|TRBV6-6
ASSLQGALFQETQY
>.|13|TRBJ2-1|TRBV7-2
ASSPDTGSYNEQF
>.|13|TRBJ1-2|TRBV2
ASSETRGISGGYT
>TRBD2|12|TRBJ2-5|TRBV19
ASSSRLARETQY